A single T cell receptor beta chain is shown here with its context. There are 14 residues in the CDR3. Trimming pared 5 bases from V and 2 bases from J, leaving 13 bases between. CDR1 SNHLY and CDR2 FYNNEI come from the germline V gene. These data are taken from a study of CDR3 diversity in severe acne. Using its own MiXCR run on the PCR reads, TCRdb lists one record per CDR3 protein. The sample shows about 100,000 distinct CDR3 sequences, 51% of them seen only once. The sequenced sample consisted of blood. The TCR originated in a male donor with acne. This sequence joins TRBV2 and TRBJ2-7, with TRBD2 as a possible D gene (6 bases). This CDR3 is CASSRDWGPYEQYF. The CDR3 DNA is TGTGCCAGCAGTCGGGACTGGGGACCCTACGAGCAGTACTTC.